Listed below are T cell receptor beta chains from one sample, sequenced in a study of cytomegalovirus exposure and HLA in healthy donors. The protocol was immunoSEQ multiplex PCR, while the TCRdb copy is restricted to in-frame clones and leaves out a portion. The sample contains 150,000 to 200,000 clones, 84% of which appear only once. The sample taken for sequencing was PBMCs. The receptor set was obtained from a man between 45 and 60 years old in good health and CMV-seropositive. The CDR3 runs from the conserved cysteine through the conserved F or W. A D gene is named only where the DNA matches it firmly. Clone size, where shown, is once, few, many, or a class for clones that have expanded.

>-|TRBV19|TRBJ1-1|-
TGTGCCGCCTCCGGAAGACGGCAGGACTTGAACACTGAAGCTTTCTTT
CAASGRRQDLNTEAFF
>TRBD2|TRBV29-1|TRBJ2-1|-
TGCAGCGTTGAAGGCAGACTAGCGGGCCACTACAATGAGCAGTTCTTC
CSVEGRLAGHYNEQFF
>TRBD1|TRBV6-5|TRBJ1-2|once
TGTGCCAGCAGGGAGGGACAGGGCGACTATGGCTACACCTTC
CASREGQGDYGYTF
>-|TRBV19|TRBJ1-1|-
TGTGCCAGTAGTAGAGGGTTTGAAGCTTTCTTT
CASSRGFEAFF
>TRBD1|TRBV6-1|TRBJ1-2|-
TGTGCCAGCAGTGGGGACAGGGTCTTCTATGGCTACACCTTC
CASSGDRVFYGYTF
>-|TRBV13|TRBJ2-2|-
TGTGCCAGCAGCTTATACGGCACCGGGGAGCTGTTTTTT
CASSLYGTGELFF
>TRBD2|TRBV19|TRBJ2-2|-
TGTGCCAGTAGTAGGGGCCACTGGACTAGCGGGGAAACGAACACCGGGGAGCTGTTTTTT
CASSRGHWTSGETNTGELFF
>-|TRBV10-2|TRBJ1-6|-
TGCGCCAGCAGTGACATCCCGGGCCCCAGGGTGTCACCCCTCCACTTT
CASSDIPGPRVSPLHF
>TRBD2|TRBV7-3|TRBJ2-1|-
TGTGCCAGCAGCTCTAGCGGAGGCTACAATGAGCAGTTCTTC
CASSSSGGYNEQFF
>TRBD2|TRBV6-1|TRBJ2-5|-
TGTGCCAGCAGACGGGGGGGGCCTCAAGAGACCCAGTACTTC
CASRRGGPQETQYF
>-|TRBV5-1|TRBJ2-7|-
TGCGCCAGCAGGCCCTCTACTGATTACGAGCAGTACTTC
CASRPSTDYEQYF
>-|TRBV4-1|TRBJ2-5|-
TGCGCCAGCAGCCAAGAAGGGAGTCGGAGGGAGACCCAGTACTTC
CASSQEGSRRETQYF
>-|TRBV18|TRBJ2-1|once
TGTGCCAGCTCACCTCTAGCAGGGGACCCTGGGGATGAGCAGTTCTTC
CASSPLAGDPGDEQFF
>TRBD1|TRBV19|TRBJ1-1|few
TGTGCCACTAGACAGGGGCCTATGAACACTGAAGCTTTCTTT
CATRQGPMNTEAFF
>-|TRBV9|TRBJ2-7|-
TGTGCCAGCAGCTCCCTCTACGAGCAGTACTTC
CASSSLYEQYF
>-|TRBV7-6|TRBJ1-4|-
TGTGCCAGCAGCTCGACACCGGCTAATGAAAAACTGTTTTTT
CASSSTPANEKLFF
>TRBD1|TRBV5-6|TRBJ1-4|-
TGTGCCAGCAGCCCACCAGGACAGGGTTTACAGGAAAAACTGTTTTTT
CASSPPGQGLQEKLFF
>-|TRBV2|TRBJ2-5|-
TGTGCCAGAGGGGGGGGACTCTCCCAAGAGACCCAGTACTTC
CARGGGLSQETQYF
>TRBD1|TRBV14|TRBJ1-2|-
TGTGCCAGCAGCCAAGATCTGGGGACAGGGGATGGCTACACCTTC
CASSQDLGTGDGYTF
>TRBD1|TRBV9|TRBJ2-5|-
TGTGCCAGCAGCTCCCGGACAGGGGGCGTAGAGACCCAGTACTTC
CASSSRTGGVETQYF